This entry features one TCR beta chain sequence. The antigen it recognizes is unknown. No base quality information exists; no much larger clone differs at one position. Using the deep immunoSEQ assay, multiplex PCR amplified TCR CDR3 regions from genomic DNA. For each cell subset, the extracted genomic DNA was distributed evenly across all wells of several immunoSEQ 96-well plates, and each plate served as one replicate. For sorted subsets, around 200 ng genomic DNA, equal to 30,000 or so T cell genomes, was loaded into each replicate PCR. Purified libraries were quantified with a Qubit 3.0 fluorometer, sized on a Bioanalyzer 2100, and re-quantified with the KAPA Library Quantification kit. Every immunoSEQ 96-well plate was sequenced on a separate single-read 150-cycle Illumina NextSeq 550 flow cell. In the original analysis: Because the immunoSEQ output held only junctional sequences and lacked quality scores, the filtering could not match the filtering applied to full-length reads. Sequences were annotated with PyIR, a Python wrapper for IgBLAST v1.9, and V/J genes and CDR3 were assigned using IMGT germline references. Reads were filtered out if the reads had weak V/J assignments (E-value above 1e-6), no CDR3, stop codons, out-of-frame junctions, or ambiguous translated residues. V3J clonotypes were defined as sequences sharing an identical inferred V gene, J gene, and CDR3 amino acid sequence. The percentage overlap between two repertoires was calculated by dividing the number of shared unique clonotypes by the size of the smaller repertoire. Richness of each repertoire was evaluated using RTK rarefaction, the Chao1 estimator, and Recon v2.1 estimates of unobserved clonotypes. For all TCRbeta clonotypes obtained by the gDNA method from four donors, generation probabilities were computed with OLGA. Entries here come from immuneACCESS through TCRdb and include only in-frame sequences with V and J called. Some clones fail to appear in such tables; in the studies checked, an unresolved V gene covers under half of the shortfall, and the cause of the remainder is unknown. The V and J calls and clone size come from that table; D and trimming were worked out from the DNA. This sample is represented by roughly 1,600,000 clones; 98% of them were singletons. In total, the top ten clones hold about 0.4% of the sample.

The sample is drawn from a study of shared clonotypes between healthy human individuals (TCRdb year 2020). Study-level background: The cohort included three men and a couple of women between 18 and 49 years of age. For each donor, three plates each were used for CD4 naive and CD4 memory, two plates were used for CD8 naive, and one plate was used for CD8 memory. Blood TCR repertoires of roughly five healthy adults were deeply sequenced to estimate repertoire size and the extent of clonotype sharing between individuals. Libraries were prepared and TCR repertoires were sequenced by different laboratories using diverse techniques, in order to increase sequencing depth and limit assay-specific biases. Between about 0.94 and 8.9 billion PBMCs per donor were obtained by leukapheresis.

Findings and caveats that apply to the study as a whole: Pairwise subsampling led to the expectation that sequencing depth would affect the degree of clonotype sharing among donors. Clonotypes shared by all four sorted-subset donors showed higher generation probabilities than non-shared clonotypes. Sharing across a handful of donors was observed for approximately 5% of naive CD4, around 3.5% of naive CD8, about 2.3% of memory CD4, and around 0.44% of memory CD8 clonotypes. Even with the large sequencing depth, rarefaction of the sorted-subset datasets indicated that sequencing was incomplete. Sampling was restricted to blood, and TCR repertoires in tissues likely differ from the TCR repertoires found in blood. Because the study included only a small number of donors, the genetic and exposure-history diversity represented was limited. Naive subsets generally had larger estimated clonotype richness than memory subsets.

Donors were healthy HIV-negative adults with no recently reported acute infections or vaccinations. Every donor was a Caucasian adult living in Nashville, Tennessee, USA. Magnetic negative selection was used to enrich CD4+ T cells, after which naive cells were positively selected on CD45RA and the negative fraction became the memory subset. Blood was obtained by leukapheresis, after which PBMCs were separated by Ficoll-Histopaque density gradient centrifugation and cryopreserved in liquid nitrogen vapor phase. Analytical flow cytometry was used to check the purity and quantity of every magnetically sorted T cell population. From each sorted fraction, genomic DNA was isolated and quantified by UV absorbance on a Nanodrop 2000c. According to the germline V gene, CDR1 reads SGHVS and CDR2 reads FNYEAQ. The cysteine opens and the phenylalanine closes a CDR3 of 16 amino acids. Only the CDR3 DNA stays, 48 bases, in frame from base 1. V loses 1 base at its end and J loses 2 bases; junction bases beyond the gene matches: 3.

The chain is made from TRBV7-6 and TRBJ2-1, with TRBD2 identical over 9 junction bases. Sequences were obtained from naive CD4+ T cells sorted from blood. Interpreted using the paper, the cell subset or site label stands for: CD45RA+ positively selected. The receptor's source is a young man in good health. The CDR3 protein sequence reads: CASSLVVAGAYNEQFF. The DNA sequence follows: TGTGCCAGCAGCTTAGTGGTAGCGGGAGCCTACAATGAGCAGTTCTTC.